The entry that follows covers one T cell receptor (beta chain) sequence. This clone occurred a few times. Its target antigen remains unknown. Compared with germline, one end of the junction differs, possibly owing to a read error. TCRbeta CDR3 regions were amplified from genomic DNA using the immunoSEQ Assay, a bias-controlled multiplex PCR. In the paper's pipeline: Nucleated cell counts per sample were estimated from amplification of reference gene primers within the assay. To quantify the absolute abundance of each unique TCRbeta CDR3 rearrangement, sequence reads were collapsed and filtered. For each sample, productive Simpson clonality was calculated as the square root of Simpson's diversity index over productive rearrangements. As stored in TCRdb, this immuneACCESS dataset retains in-frame rearrangements with V and J assigned. A fraction of the clones does not appear; measured against another copy, unresolved V genes explain less than half of the discrepancy, and the remainder lacks a known reason. V, J and clone size are taken as reported in that table, and D and trimming were inferred from the DNA itself. This sample comprises approximately 190,000 clones, more than 75% of them detected only once. Together, the top ten hold more than 5.5% of the sample.

The germline V gene encodes CDR1 MNHEY and CDR2 SVGAGI. Measured from the cysteine to the phenylalanine, the CDR3 is 13 residues long. Of all the DNA, just the CDR3 is kept, 39 bases in frame from base 1. This sample was included in a study of blood T cell repertoires in COVID-19 (dated by TCRdb to the early 2020s). About the full investigation: Samples covering the acute and convalescent phases of COVID-19 were provided by collaborators in the United States, Italy and Spain. The material from the prospective study consisted of cDNA or gDNA derived from T cells, B-cell-depleted T cells, or PBMCs. Deeply sampled blood TCRbeta repertoires from subjects exposed to, actively infected with, or recovered from COVID-19 were included in the dataset. The repertoires were released in a freely available public database intended as a resource for research on the immune response to SARS-CoV-2. Samples came from the ongoing ImmuneRACE study (first 160 participants) plus 1,254 subjects from 6 global collaborators. A de-identified subject ID, COVID-19 status, age in years and sex were almost always included in the sample metadata. Where available, HLA class I and class II types were obtained from metadata supplied by the sample provider rather than from assay-based typing.

The collaborating institutions used their own protocols to collect whole blood in K2EDTA tubes. For TCRbeta analysis, collaborator samples were shipped as frozen whole blood, as isolated PBMCs, or as DNA extracted from either sample type. Overall study outcomes, separate from this receptor: How much clinical and demographic metadata was included differed by source and by participant, and the metadata was provided uncurated.

Specimen: peripheral blood. The sequence was obtained from an elderly man with acute or convalescent COVID-19. The chain is made from TRBV6-5 and TRBJ2-3, with TRBD1 identical over 7 junction bases. The sequenced DNA: TGTGCCAGCAGTCCCACACCGAGGGGACAGTTCAATTTT. This gives the protein CASSPTPRGQFNF.